A selection of T cell receptor beta chains follows, all from one sample in a study of T cell repertoires in cytomegalovirus infection. MiXCR, applied by TCRdb to the reads, yields one record per CDR3 protein. The sample holds about 340,000 distinct CDR3 sequences; about 29% are singletons and the top ten take 15% to 20%. No antigens are known for them. The specimen comprised cultured PBMCs, sampled from culture after CMV antigen stimulation. The receptors were sampled from a human donor in good health (CMV status not recorded). Some clones in this sample may be carry-over from other donors' samples. CDR3s include the opening cysteine and the closing phenylalanine or tryptophan. The D gene is left open where the match is weak. Rows give clone size only sometimes, using once, few, many, or a class for an expanded clone.

TRBV7-2,few,-,TRBJ1-1,TGTGCCAGCACCCTAGGGTGGGGGGCTGGGAACACTGAAGCTTTCTTT,CASTLGWGAGNTEAFF
TRBV6-1,-,TRBD2,TRBJ2-5,TGTGCCAGCAGTGGTGCGGGAGGGCGGGAGACCCAGTACTTC,CASSGAGGRETQYF
TRBV12-5,-,-,TRBJ2-2,TGTGCTACGGGATGGGACACCGGGGAGCTGTTTTTT,CATGWDTGELFF
TRBV7-9,few,-,TRBJ1-2,TGTGCCAGCACCCAGAGATGGGAAAAAAACCCTAGTGACTATGGCTACACCTTC,CASTQRWEKNPSDYGYTF
TRBV7-8,-,-,TRBJ1-3,TGTGCCAGCAGCTTCCAGACCTCTGGAAACACCATATATTTT,CASSFQTSGNTIYF
TRBV4-1,many,-,TRBJ1-1,TGCGCCAGCAGCCAGTCCGGGGGCACTGAAGCTTTCTTT,CASSQSGGTEAFF
TRBV5-1,-,-,TRBJ1-2,TGCGCCAGCAGCTTGGAACAGTCAGCTAACTATGGCTACACCTTC,CASSLEQSANYGYTF
TRBV6-1,few,-,TRBJ2-7,TGTGCCAGCAGCGCTATGCCGGCAGGGGAGTACGAGCAGTACTTC,CASSAMPAGEYEQYF
TRBV28,few,TRBD2,TRBJ2-7,TGTGCCAGCAGTCCCACGGAGGTTGGGGGGGACTACGAGCAGTACTTC,CASSPTEVGGDYEQYF
TRBV6-2/TRBV6-3,-,-,TRBJ2-3,TGTGCCAGCAGTTACGTATACGGGGGTACGCAGTATTTT,CASSYVYGGTQYF
TRBV12-3/TRBV12-4,-,-,TRBJ1-4,TGTGCCGCCGCGGGGGAGAATGAAAAACTGTTTTTT,CAAAGENEKLFF
TRBV7-6,few,TRBD2,TRBJ2-1,TGTGCCAGCAGCCCTCTAGCGGTCTCCTACAATGAGCAGTTCTTC,CASSPLAVSYNEQFF
TRBV7-6,once,-,TRBJ1-3,TGTGCCAGCAGCTTAGACACGGGGTACACCATATATTTT,CASSLDTGYTIYF
TRBV7-2,few,-,TRBJ2-3,TGTGCCAGCAGCCCCCAGGGCACAGATACGCAGTATTTT,CASSPQGTDTQYF
TRBV6-1,few,-,TRBJ1-2,TGTGCCAGCAGTCCAGGCGAGGAAATAGGAAGGGGCTACACCTTC,CASSPGEEIGRGYTF
TRBV5-1,-,-,TRBJ2-1,TGCGCCAGCACCCAAGACTGGAGCTTGGGATACAATGAGCAGTTCTTC,CASTQDWSLGYNEQFF
TRBV12-3/TRBV12-4,-,TRBD2,TRBJ2-1,TGTGCCAGCAGAGGACTAGCCAATGAGCAGTTCTTC,CASRGLANEQFF
TRBV28,few,TRBD1,TRBJ2-3,TGTGCCAGCAGTTTCGGCGGACAGGGCGCAGATACGCAGTATTTT,CASSFGGQGADTQYF
TRBV4-2,-,-,TRBJ1-2,TGTGCCAGCAGCCAAGATATGGGGAGAAGCTATGGCTACACCTTC,CASSQDMGRSYGYTF
TRBV29-1,once,-,TRBJ1-2,TGCAGCGTTGAAGATAGAGGCGGGTCTTATGGCTACACCTTC,CSVEDRGGSYGYTF
TRBV20-1,-,TRBD2,TRBJ2-5,TGCAGTGCTAGAGGCCCTAGCGGGAGGCGAGAGACCCAGTACTTC,CSARGPSGRRETQYF
TRBV19,-,TRBD1,TRBJ1-5,TGTGCCAGTAACTCTCAGGGGGTAGTAGATCAGCCCCAGCATTTT,CASNSQGVVDQPQHF
TRBV7-8,-,TRBD1,TRBJ2-2,TGTGCCAGCAGCCCATTTTTAATTTGGGACAGCAACACCGGGGAGCTGTTTTTT,CASSPFLIWDSNTGELFF
TRBV27,few,-,TRBJ1-2,TGTGCCAGCAGTCCCCGAACAGGGAGGTTAAATGGCTACACCTTC,CASSPRTGRLNGYTF
TRBV7-3,few,-,TRBJ2-6,TGTGCCAGCAGCTTAATTCCAGCACCAGCAGCCTCTGGGGCCAACGTCCTGACTTTC,CASSLIPAPAASGANVLTF
TRBV19,once,TRBD1,TRBJ1-1,TGTGCCAGTAGTCCCGACAGGGGTAGCACTGAAGCTTTCTTT,CASSPDRGSTEAFF
TRBV7-6,few,-,TRBJ2-1,TGTGCCAGCAGCTTGGCGTTACCTTATTACAATGAGCAGTTCTTC,CASSLALPYYNEQFF
TRBV12-3/TRBV12-4,few,-,TRBJ2-3,TGTGCCAGCAGTCAGTACACAGATACGCAGTATTTT,CASSQYTDTQYF
TRBV7-8,-,-,TRBJ1-2,TGTGCCAGCAGCTTAGCTGGGGGGGAAGAATATGGCTACACCTTC,CASSLAGGEEYGYTF
TRBV11-2,-,TRBD1,TRBJ1-1,TGTGCCAGCAGCCCCGGACAGGGAACAGGTGAAGCTTTCTTT,CASSPGQGTGEAFF
TRBV2,-,-,TRBJ2-2,TGTGCCAGCAGTGATGTGGGAGGGAACACCGGGGAGCTGTTTTTT,CASSDVGGNTGELFF
TRBV10-3,-,-,TRBJ2-1,TGTGCCATCGGCTCCGAGGGGGGGGCCGCGAGTGAGCAGTTCTTC,CAIGSEGGAASEQFF
TRBV6-6,-,TRBD2,TRBJ2-7,TGTGCCAGCAGCTTTATAGCGGGAGGTCGGGAGCAGTACTTC,CASSFIAGGREQYF
TRBV28,-,-,TRBJ2-3,TGTGCCAGCAGTTTACTCTACTCAGATACGCAGTATTTT,CASSLLYSDTQYF
TRBV3-1,few,-,TRBJ2-3,TGTGCCAGCAGCCACGAAGCGGGAGATACGCAGTATTTT,CASSHEAGDTQYF
TRBV7-2,many,TRBD2,TRBJ2-1,TGTGCCAGCAGCTTAGTTCGGCTAGCGGGACCTTCCAATGAGCAGTTCTTC,CASSLVRLAGPSNEQFF
TRBV10-3,-,-,TRBJ2-7,TGTGCCATCAGTGAGCCCACGCGATACGAGCAGTACTTC,CAISEPTRYEQYF
TRBV9,once,TRBD2,TRBJ2-7,TGTGCCAGCAGCACCCTAGCGGGAGCGGGGGAGCAGTACTTC,CASSTLAGAGEQYF
TRBV7-2,-,-,TRBJ2-2,TGTGCCAGTTCTTACGGGACGGACTTTTGGGACACCGGGGAGCTGTTTTTT,CASSYGTDFWDTGELFF
TRBV6-1,many,-,TRBJ1-4,TGTGCCAGCGCCAGTGGACGCCAGTTTTCCACTAATGAAAAACTGTTTTTT,CASASGRQFSTNEKLFF
TRBV27,few,TRBD1,TRBJ1-5,TGTGCCAGCAGCAGACAGGGCTTGGATCAGCCCCAGCATTTT,CASSRQGLDQPQHF
TRBV10-3,-,TRBD1,TRBJ2-4,TGTGCCATCAGTGATGACAGGGAAAACATTCAGTACTTC,CAISDDRENIQYF
TRBV7-2,many,TRBD2,TRBJ2-7,TGTGCCAGCAGCTCGGCCGCACTGACTAGCGGGAGGGCAAGCGAGCAGTACTTC,CASSSAALTSGRASEQYF
TRBV28,-,-,TRBJ2-7,TGTGCCAGCAGTTCCCGGGCCTCACCGTACTTC,CASSSRASPYF
TRBV6-1,-,-,TRBJ1-2,TGTGCCAGCAGTGACCCAGGGAACGGAAACTATGGCTACACCTTC,CASSDPGNGNYGYTF
TRBV12-3/TRBV12-4,-,-,TRBJ2-7,TGTGCCAGCAGTTTGGTCAGGGACCACGAGCAGTACTTC,CASSLVRDHEQYF